This is a list of T cell receptor beta chains from one sample in a study of identical twins. Via MiXCR, TCRdb re-called the 5' RACE reads, giving one row per CDR3 protein. The sample yields a few hundred thousand distinct CDR3 sequences, under 9% seen once. This sample also appeared in a second study, on yellow fever vaccine responses in identical twins.

The sequenced sample was memory (CD45RO+) T cells sorted from blood. The origin of the receptors is a woman between 18 and 29 years old in good health. The CDR3 runs from the conserved cysteine through the conserved F or W. Each record gives: CDR3 protein, CDR3 DNA, D gene, clone size, J gene, V gene, CDR3 length. D genes are given only for firm matches. Clone size appears in some rows only: once, few, many, or a class for an expanded clone.

CDR3: CSVESGRTSYEQYF
DNA: TGCAGCGTTGAATCCGGCAGGACCTCCTACGAGCAGTACTTC
D: .
size: few
J: TRBJ2-7
V: TRBV29-1
length: 14

CDR3: CASSRDRDHTIYF
DNA: TGTGCCAGCAGCCGAGACAGGGACCACACCATATATTTT
D: TRBD1
size: many
J: TRBJ1-3
V: TRBV14
length: 13

CDR3: CASSFDSFQETQYF
DNA: TGTGCCAGCAGCTTTGACAGTTTCCAAGAGACCCAGTACTTC
D: .
size: few
J: TRBJ2-5
V: TRBV7-9
length: 14

CDR3: CASSIDSGRPEQFF
DNA: TGTGCCAGTAGTATAGATAGCGGGAGACCAGAGCAGTTCTTC
D: TRBD2
size: .
J: TRBJ2-1
V: TRBV19
length: 14

CDR3: CASNTKGLAGYYNEQFF
DNA: TGCGCCAGCAATACCAAGGGACTAGCGGGATATTACAATGAGCAGTTCTTC
D: TRBD2
size: few
J: TRBJ2-1
V: TRBV10-1
length: 17

CDR3: CSVERQGNEQFF
DNA: TGCAGCGTTGAACGGCAGGGGAATGAGCAGTTCTTC
D: .
size: many
J: TRBJ2-1
V: TRBV29-1
length: 12

CDR3: CASRRTGGEQYF
DNA: TGTGCCAGCAGAAGAACAGGGGGCGAGCAGTACTTC
D: TRBD1
size: .
J: TRBJ2-7
V: TRBV27
length: 12

CDR3: CSARDPFIAGGMDEQFF
DNA: TGCAGTGCTAGAGATCCCTTTATCGCGGGAGGGATGGATGAGCAGTTCTTC
D: TRBD2
size: many
J: TRBJ2-1
V: TRBV20-1
length: 17

CDR3: CASSLPGQGIMNTEAFF
DNA: TGTGCCAGCAGTCTACCTGGACAGGGCATCATGAACACTGAAGCTTTCTTT
D: TRBD1
size: many
J: TRBJ1-1
V: TRBV28
length: 17

CDR3: CASSSGGYTF
DNA: TGTGCCAGCAGTTCGGGGGGCTACACCTTC
D: .
size: .
J: TRBJ1-2
V: TRBV28
length: 10

CDR3: CASSAGRTYEQYF
DNA: TGTGCCAGCAGTGCAGGCCGAACCTACGAGCAGTACTTC
D: .
size: few
J: TRBJ2-7
V: TRBV25-1
length: 13